The clone carrying this T cell receptor beta chain was seen ten or more times. Its antigen is as yet unknown. Using its own MiXCR run on the 5' RACE reads, TCRdb lists one record per CDR3 protein. The data hold about 25,000 distinct CDR3 sequences, with roughly 8.6% observed a single time. This entry belongs to a study of spatial heterogeneity in lung cancer. Study conclusions and caveats: It was found that expanded intratumoral alpha and beta TCR counts tracked tumor mutation counts.

The sample's time point: sample taken at primary tumor resection. Sequencing was performed on whole RNA extracted from tumor and nontumor lung tissue, or from frozen PBMC, and the material was left unsorted. V lost 5 bases, J lost 2 bases, and 13 bases lay in between. In germline, CDR1 is MDHEN, CDR2 SYDVKM. This CDR3 comprises 14 residues. The chain recombines TRBV28 with TRBJ2-7; D not certain. The material was lung tumor tissue, obtained at surgery. The source is a male donor with early-stage non-small cell lung cancer. CDR3 nucleotide sequence: TGTGCCAGCAGTATCGTAACCTTTCCCTACGAGCAGTACTTC. Protein sequence: CASSIVTFPYEQYF.